This T cell receptor beta chain was observed in a study of PD-1 blockade in mismatch repair-deficient tumors. On the study more broadly: Patients had approximately 13 mismatch repair-deficient cancer types, all previously treated and progressing. The study, taken as a whole, reports: Tumor-resident clones, often undetectable pretreatment in blood, expanded then contracted after pembrolizumab.

Here immunoSEQ multiplex PCR was the method, and the copy in TCRdb shows in-frame clones only, minus some. The sample contains about 25,000 clones, less than 85% of which appear only once. The CDR3 is made up of 15 amino acids. CDR1 is MGHRA and CDR2 is YSYEKL in the germline V gene. With 1 base clipped from V and 9 bases from J, the junction kept 6 bases outside the gene matches. Of note for this clone: The antigen is undetermined.

All patients were mismatch repair deficient, assessed by either PCR or immunohistochemistry. TCR sequencing covered three patients who responded to pembrolizumab. The J gene is TRBJ2-1, the V gene TRBV4-1; 10 nucleotides line up with TRBD2. Here the sequenced sample was PBMCs, taken before pembrolizumab treatment. The sequence derives from an adult with mismatch repair-deficient cancer. The CDR3 spells CASSQVRGLAPEQFF. CDR3 nucleotide sequence: TGCGCCAGCAGCCAAGTCCGGGGACTAGCGCCTGAGCAGTTCTTC.